This T cell receptor (beta chain) was identified during a study of T cell repertoires in cytomegalovirus infection. For the study at large: The study used recently identified HLA-C-restricted and well-studied HLA-B-restricted CMV epitopes. Matching HLA type and CMV infection were both indicated by public TCR beta signatures.

This CDR3 is built from 17 residues. Germline values: CDR1 SGHVS, CDR2 FNYEAQ. Study conclusions and caveats: Pooled public TCR beta family frequency picked out CMV carriers with the relevant HLA. Predominance within the ex vivo response was attributable to HLA-C-restricted CMV-specific TCR beta clonotypes.

About this clonotype: The antigen remains undetermined. A much larger clone differs from this one at a single base, so this may be a read error.

TCRdb reanalysed the reads using MiXCR and keeps one entry per CDR3 protein. The table has about 770,000 distinct CDR3 sequences, under 35% seen once; the top ten hold around 12%. The rearrangement joins TRBV7-6 to TRBJ2-1; 8 bases are shared with TRBD1. Here the sequenced sample was cultured CD8+ T cells from PBMCs, taken from culture after CMV antigen stimulation. This clonotype originated in a human donor in good health (CMV status not recorded). Some clones in this sample may be carry-over from other donors' samples. CDR3 bases: TGTACCAGCAGCTTAGGACAGGGTGGGAACACGCACAATGAGCAGTTCTTC. Residues: CTSSLGQGGNTHNEQFF.